A single sample is the source of the 9 T cell receptor beta chains below, sequenced in a study of T cell responses to AZD1222 COVID-19 vaccine. Libraries were prepared by immunoSEQ multiplex PCR; TCRdb keeps only in-frame clonotypes and omits some of them. The table records approximately 140,000 clones, roughly 90% of them present only once. The source was peripheral blood, collected 28 days after the second AZD1222 dose. Source of these receptors: an adult who received the AZD1222 COVID-19 vaccine.

This chain connects TRBV2 to TRBJ2-3; 8 bases match TRBD1. Losses at the gene ends were 9 bases for V and 5 bases for J; bases not matched to a gene: 10. The length of the CDR3 is 14 residues. Per germline, CDR1 SNHLY and CDR2 FYNNEI. CDR3 DNA: TGTGCCAGTAAACAGGGGGAGAGCCGAGATACGCAGTATTTT. Protein sequence: CASKQGESRDTQYF.

The J gene is TRBJ2-7, the V gene TRBV15; TRBD1 agrees at 8 bases. Germline trimming cut 1 base from V and 6 bases from J; bases unmatched to any gene: 14. This CDR3 has 17 amino acids. Per the germline V gene, CDR1 is LNHNV and CDR2 is YYDKDF (reference sequence). Here the CDR3 DNA reads TGTGCCACCAGCAGAGGTTGGACAGGGAGCTTGCAAGGCGAGCAGTACTTC. Its protein is CATSRGWTGSLQGEQYF.

V is TRBV5-8 and J is TRBJ2-6, with D unresolved. V was cut by 2 bases and J by 4 bases, with 13 bases left in between. Germline loops: CDR1 SGHTS, CDR2 YDEGEE. CDR3 length: 16 residues. The CDR3 nucleotides read TGTGCCAGCAGCTTTCAAAGAATTCCCGGGGCCAACGTCCTGACTTTC. It is translated as CASSFQRIPGANVLTF.

The V and J genes are TRBV9 and TRBJ2-1; no definite D call. Trimming pared 1 base from V and 10 bases from J, leaving 18 bases between. Germline assignment: CDR1 SGDLS and CDR2 YYNGEE. This CDR3 has 15 residues. The CDR3 coding sequence is TGTGCCAGCAGCGTACGGGCTCTACCCGACGGGGAGCAGTTCTTC. Its protein product is CASSVRALPDGEQFF.

The chain is built from TRBV28 and TRBJ1-1; D might be TRBD1 (6 bases). The CDR3 is made up of 15 amino acids. Trimming stripped 3 bases from V and 5 bases from J, with 16 bases between. Germline loops: CDR1 MDHEN, CDR2 SYDVKM. The CDR3, as DNA: TGTGCCAGCAGTTTTAGGTTCGGGGGGCATACTGAAGCTTTCTTT. Amino acids: CASSFRFGGHTEAFF.

V is TRBV3-1 (or the pseudogene TRBV3-2) and J is TRBJ2-7; TRBD2 agrees at 10 bases. Losses at the gene ends were 0 bases for V and 1 base for J; bases not matched to a gene: 3. CDR3 length: 16 residues. CDR1 LGHDT and CDR2 YNNKEL come from the germline V gene (reference sequence). CDR3 in DNA: TGTGCCAGCAGCCAAGAAGGACTAGCGGAGTCCTACGAGCAGTACTTC. Translation gives CASSQEGLAESYEQYF.

CDR3 DNA sequence: TGTGCCAGCAGCTTAGAGGGGGCGAGGCCCCAGCATTTT. This encodes CASSLEGARPQHF. The rearrangement joins TRBV7-2 to TRBJ1-5, with 7 bases identical to TRBD1. CDR1 SGHTA and CDR2 FQGNSA come from the germline V gene. This CDR3 is 13 amino acids long. V was clipped by 1 base and J by 9 bases; unmatched bases: 3.

This clone came up once. This chain uses TRBV28 with TRBJ2-7, with TRBD1 matching 7 bases. The CDR3 spans 15 residues. V shed 5 bases, J shed 2 bases, and the junction held 9 bases outside the gene matches. Germline V gene lookup returns CDR1 MDHEN and CDR2 SYDVKM. The CDR3 sequence is CASSVEQGPPYEQYF. CDR3 nucleotide sequence: TGTGCCAGCAGTGTAGAACAGGGGCCCCCCTACGAGCAGTACTTC.

This clone was detected only once. In nucleotides, the CDR3 is TGTGCCAGCAGCAAAGTCGGGACAGCCTACGAGCAGTACTTC. This sequence encodes CASSKVGTAYEQYF. This sequence joins TRBV5-8 and TRBJ2-7; 7 bases align to TRBD1. CDR3 length: 14 residues. Unmatched junction bases numbered 6, after V lost 4 bases and J lost 2 bases. Germline CDR1 and CDR2: SGHTS and YDEGEE.